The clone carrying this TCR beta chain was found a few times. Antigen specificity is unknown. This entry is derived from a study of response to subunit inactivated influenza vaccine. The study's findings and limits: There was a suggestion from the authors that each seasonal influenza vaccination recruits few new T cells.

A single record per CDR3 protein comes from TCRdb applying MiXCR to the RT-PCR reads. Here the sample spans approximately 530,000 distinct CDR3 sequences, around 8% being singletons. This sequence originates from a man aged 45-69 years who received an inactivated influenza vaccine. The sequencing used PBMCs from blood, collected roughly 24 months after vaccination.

CDR3: CASSQEGPRAQETQYF. The CDR3 DNA reads as TGTGCCAGCAGCCAAGAGGGTCCCCGGGCCCAAGAGACCCAGTACTTC. The V gene is TRBV3-1, the J gene TRBJ2-5, with unresolved D. Deletions cut 0 bases from V and 1 base from J, with 12 bases between. The germline gives CDR1 LGHDT, CDR2 YNNKEL (reference sequence). The CDR3 runs to 16 residues.